A selection of T cell receptor beta chains follows, all from one sample in a study of OX40 agonist ivuxolimab in advanced cancers. Sequencing used immunoSEQ multiplex PCR; TCRdb keeps in-frame clones, though not all of them. The data show 13,000 or so clones, with 67% seen just once and under 30% held by the top ten. This material consisted of CD4+ or CD8+ T cells sorted from blood, taken in a trial of the OX40 agonist ivuxolimab. These receptors were taken from an adult with an advanced solid tumor such as melanoma, head and neck, liver or kidney cancer. Each CDR3 is given with its conserved first and last residue. D genes are given only for firm matches. A clone size is listed for some rows: how often the clone was seen (once, few, many), or a class if it is expanded.

D,J,size,V,CDR3,DNA
.,TRBJ2-3,.,TRBV10-1,CASSGGRPDTQYF,TGCGCCAGCAGTGGAGGGAGGCCAGATACGCAGTATTTT
TRBD1,TRBJ1-2,.,TRBV28,CASKGTGGLYGYTF,TGTGCCAGCAAAGGGACAGGGGGCCTCTATGGCTACACCTTC
TRBD1,TRBJ1-2,.,TRBV12-5,CASGLGTGSLGYTF,TGTGCTAGTGGTTTGGGGACAGGGTCTCTGGGCTACACCTTC
.,TRBJ1-1,few,TRBV7-9,CASSQGVNRENTEAFF,TGCGCCAGCAGCCAAGGAGTTAACAGGGAGAACACTGAAGCTTTCTTT
.,TRBJ1-2,.,TRBV4-1,CASSPESNYGYTF,TGCGCCAGCAGCCCAGAATCTAACTATGGCTACACCTTC
TRBD1,TRBJ2-1,.,TRBV5-6,CASSFGQGAREQFF,TGTGCCAGCAGCTTTGGGCAGGGGGCAAGGGAGCAGTTCTTC
.,TRBJ1-4,once,TRBV19,CASSPMGGLNEKLFF,TGTGCCAGTAGTCCCATGGGGGGACTTAATGAAAAACTGTTTTTT
.,TRBJ1-5,.,TRBV4-3,CASSQDWDQPQHF,TGCGCCAGCAGCCAAGATTGGGATCAGCCCCAGCATTTT
TRBD2,TRBJ2-1,.,TRBV29-1,CSVEMGGETYNEQFF,TGCAGCGTTGAAATGGGGGGGGAGACCTACAATGAGCAGTTCTTC
TRBD1,TRBJ2-1,.,TRBV9,CASSVAGGYYNEQFF,TGTGCCAGCAGCGTAGCAGGGGGCTACTACAATGAGCAGTTCTTC
.,TRBJ2-4,.,TRBV28,CASSLNRAGTIQYF,TGTGCCAGCAGTTTAAATCGGGCAGGGACGATTCAGTACTTC
.,TRBJ1-2,.,TRBV9,CASSVGTAAGYTF,TGTGCCAGCAGCGTAGGGACGGCGGCCGGCTACACCTTC
TRBD1,TRBJ2-1,.,TRBV10-1,CASSERDSSYNEQFF,TGCGCCAGCAGTGAGCGGGACAGCTCCTACAATGAGCAGTTCTTC
.,TRBJ2-7,.,TRBV2,CASMGGASYEQYF,TGTGCCAGCATGGGGGGGGCCTCCTACGAGCAGTACTTC
.,TRBJ1-4,once,TRBV5-4,CASSLGGSDPKNEKLFF,TGTGCCAGCAGCTTGGGGGGGAGTGACCCTAAAAATGAAAAACTGTTTTTT
TRBD1,TRBJ1-6,large,TRBV27,CASSDLDGTGVNSPLHF,TGTGCCAGCAGTGACCTCGACGGGACAGGGGTAAATTCACCCCTCCACTTT